The 20 T cell receptor beta chains reported below all come from one sample, sequenced in a study of OX40 agonist ivuxolimab in advanced cancers. The library came from the immunoSEQ multiplex PCR assay. TCRdb obtained this table from immuneACCESS and retained in-frame rearrangements with V and J assigned. These tables miss some clones; where compared with another copy, unresolved V genes account for less than half of the shortfall, and the remainder is unexplained. For this sample there are 79,000 or so clones; about 90% appear just once. Under 2% of the sample is taken by the ten largest. The sequences come from CD4+ or CD8+ T cells sorted from blood, collected in a trial of the OX40 agonist ivuxolimab. The receptors derive from an adult with an advanced solid tumor such as melanoma, head and neck, liver or kidney cancer.

About this clone: The junction and the germline gene differ at one end; a read error may be behind it. This same CDR3 is encoded by further DNA sequences in the sample. The gene calls are TRBV4-2 and TRBJ2-7; TRBD1 or TRBD2 may be the D gene (5 bases each). CDR3 length equals 15 residues. Germline V gene sequence: CDR1 LGHNA, CDR2 YNFKEQ. The CDR3 region is CASSREGPILNEQYF. The CDR3, as DNA: TGTGCCAGCAGCCGAGAGGGGCCGATCCTTAACGAGCAGTATTTC.

The rearrangement links TRBV27 to TRBJ1-1; 7 bases are shared with TRBD1. The CDR3 runs 14 residues. The V segment lost 3 bases and the J segment 5 bases; nucleotides outside the gene matches: 6. Germline-derived CDR1 and CDR2 are MNHEY and SMNVEV (reference sequence). The DNA of the CDR3 is TGTGCCAGCAGTTTCGGGGGACAGAGAACTGAAGCTTTCTTT. Translated, it gives CASSFGGQRTEAFF.

The genes are TRBV15 and TRBJ2-3; D remains unclear. This CDR3 has 13 residues. Deletions cut 5 bases from V and 4 bases from J, with 10 bases between. CDR1 and CDR2 from the germline V gene are LNHNV and YYDKDF (reference sequence). This CDR3 is CATSASRADTQYF. CDR3 DNA sequence: TGTGCCACCAGCGCCTCTAGGGCAGATACGCAGTATTTT. Full variable domain (rest looked up from reference TRBV15 and TRBJ2-3): DAMVIQNPRYQVTQFGKPVTLSCSQTLNHNVMYWYQQKSSQAPKLLFHYYDKDFNNEADTPDNFQSRRPNTSFCFLDIRSPGLGDTAMYLCATSASRADTQYFGPGTRLTVL.

The chain recombines TRBV9 with TRBJ2-1; no clear D. Germline-derived CDR1 and CDR2 are SGDLS and YYNGEE. V shed 4 bases and J shed 5 bases, with 19 bases lying between them. CDR3 length: 16 residues. CDR3 sequence: CASSPAVSRTDNEQFF. The CDR3 nucleotides are TGTGCCAGCAGCCCCGCTGTCTCTAGGACGGACAATGAGCAGTTCTTC. The full variable domain, rest sourced from reference TRBV9 and TRBJ2-1, is DSGVTQTPKHLITATGQRVTLRCSPRSGDLSVYWYQQSLDQGLQFLIQYYNGEERAKGNILERFSAQQFPDLHSELNLSSLELGDSALYFCASSPAVSRTDNEQFFGPGTRLTVL.

The chain is built from TRBV5-1 and TRBJ1-2; TRBD1 might be the D (5 bases). The germline V gene has CDR1 SGHRS and CDR2 YFSETQ. Trimming pared 3 bases from V and 5 bases from J, leaving 11 bases between. The CDR3 totals 13 residues. This chain's CDR3 is CASSWDGTYGYTF. Written as DNA, the CDR3 is TGCGCCAGCAGCTGGGACGGGACTTATGGCTACACCTTC.

The gene calls are TRBV18 and TRBJ2-7; TRBD2 is a possible D gene (6 bases). Germline V gene sequence: CDR1 KGHSH, CDR2 LQKENI. The germline V and J ends were trimmed by 3 bases and 0 bases, with 12 bases remaining between them. The CDR3 has 15 amino acids. The CDR3 sequence is CASSPQRASSYEQYF. The CDR3 DNA reads as TGTGCCAGCTCACCTCAGCGGGCGAGCTCCTACGAGCAGTACTTC.

The rearrangement links TRBV29-1 to TRBJ1-3; tentative D call: TRBD1 (6 bases). Trimming removed 7 bases from V and 4 bases from J, with 11 bases in between. Germline CDR1 SQVTM, CDR2 ANQGSEA. CDR3 length equals 12 residues. The CDR3 reads CSGGPGGNTIYF. The CDR3 coding sequence is TGCAGCGGGGGGCCGGGAGGAAACACCATATATTTT.

The chain is built from TRBV28 and TRBJ1-5; 7 bases align to TRBD1. This CDR3 region has 15 residues. Germline V gene sequence: CDR1 MDHEN, CDR2 SYDVKM. V was clipped by 4 bases and J by 0 bases; unmatched bases: 3. The DNA for the CDR3 is TGTGCCAGCAGTTGGGACAGAGATAGCAATCAGCCCCAGCATTTT. Its translation: CASSWDRDSNQPQHF.

This sequence joins TRBV14 and TRBJ2-7, with no clear D. The V and J ends lost 4 bases and 1 base respectively, with 2 bases between them. The V gene's germline CDR1 is SGHDN and CDR2 FVKESK. The CDR3 is 11 amino acids. Written as DNA, the CDR3 is TGTGCCAGCAGCCCTTCCTACGAGCAGTACTTC. Translating gives CASSPSYEQYF.

The chain couples TRBV18 to TRBJ2-2, with unresolved D. With 2 bases removed from V and 3 bases from J, the gap between germline ends came to 7 bases. This CDR3 has 14 amino acids. Germline CDR1 reads KGHSH; CDR2 reads LQKENI. The CDR3 is CASSPGQYTGELFF. CDR3 nucleotides: TGTGCCAGCTCACCAGGGCAATACACCGGGGAGCTGTTTTTT.

The chain links TRBV21-1 to TRBJ2-7; the D segment call TRBD1 is taken from the table without a DNA check. TRBV21-1 is shown as a pseudogene. The CDR3 extends over 18 amino acids. This chain's CDR3 is CASSKARGQGESSYEQYF. The CDR3 DNA reads TGTGCCAGCAGCAAAGCTAGAGGACAGGGAGAGAGCTCCTACGAGCAGTACTTC.

The sample holds a few counts of this clone. The chain employs TRBV5-1 and TRBJ2-1; 14 nucleotides line up with TRBD2. The CDR3 contains 16 residues. The ends lost 2 bases at V and 6 bases at J; junction bases unmatched: 4. Per the germline V gene, CDR1 is SGHRS and CDR2 is YFSETQ. CDR3 bases: TGCGCCAGCAGCTTAGACGGGACTAGCGGGAGCAATGAGCAGTTCTTC. Protein product: CASSLDGTSGSNEQFF.

This clone is a singleton in its sample. This chain connects TRBV5-1 to TRBJ1-3, with 8 nucleotides matching TRBD1. The CDR3 is 16 amino acids. Germline loops: CDR1 SGHRS, CDR2 YFSETQ. V was clipped by 1 base and J by 0 bases; unmatched bases: 3. The CDR3 here is CASSLQGATSGNTIYF. The CDR3 region has the DNA TGCGCCAGCAGCTTGCAGGGGGCGACCTCTGGAAACACCATATATTTT.

The gene calls are TRBV2 and TRBJ2-1; 7 bases are shared with TRBD2. V lost 7 bases and J lost 0; bases outside the gene matches: 6. This CDR3 spans 15 amino acids. Per the germline V gene, CDR1 is SNHLY and CDR2 is FYNNEI. The CDR3 protein is CASNPSGSSYNEQFF. CDR3 nucleotide sequence: TGTGCCAGCAACCCTAGCGGAAGCTCCTACAATGAGCAGTTCTTC.

V usage is TRBV28 and J usage is TRBJ2-3; D uncertain. The CDR3 loop spans 15 amino acids. V was cut by 5 bases and J by 4 bases, with 16 bases left in between. The V gene's germline CDR1 is MDHEN and CDR2 SYDVKM. CDR3: CASSVAPLGADTQYF. CDR3 nucleotides: TGTGCCAGCAGTGTTGCACCCCTTGGGGCAGATACGCAGTATTTT.

The CDR3 region has the DNA TGTGCCAGCAGCCAACCGGGAGGTTTCGATACGCAGTATTTT. The encoded protein is CASSQPGGFDTQYF. The chain links TRBV4-2 to TRBJ2-3, with 7 positions matching TRBD2. Germline loops: CDR1 LGHNA, CDR2 YNFKEQ. CDR3 length: 14 residues. Trimming cost V 2 bases and J 6 bases; bases outside gene matches: 5.

The V gene is TRBV11-2, the J gene TRBJ1-1; D is unresolved. The germline V and J ends were trimmed by 3 bases and 1 base, with 6 bases remaining between them. The V gene's germline CDR1 is SGHAT and CDR2 FQNNGV. This CDR3 contains 13 residues. The DNA for the CDR3 is TGTGCCAGCAGCTTCGGAGGGAACACTGAAGCTTTCTTT. Residues: CASSFGGNTEAFF.

This chain joins TRBV6-5 and TRBJ1-3; D is unresolved. The CDR3 loop spans 15 amino acids. Looked up from germline, CDR1 is MNHEY and CDR2 is SVGAGI. Between the trimmed V and J ends, which lost 5 bases and 3 bases, there was a span of 14 bases. CDR3 DNA: TGTGCCAGCAGTCCCTTCGGGCGGGTTGGAAACACCATATATTTT. It is translated as CASSPFGRVGNTIYF.

This chain joins TRBV28 and TRBJ2-7, with D perhaps TRBD1 (7 bases). V was clipped by 10 bases and J by 2 bases, with 15 bases between them. The CDR3 length is 13 residues. From germline, CDR1 is MDHEN and CDR2 SYDVKM. The CDR3 sequence: CATRGEVPYEQYF. The CDR3, as DNA: TGTGCCACCAGGGGGGAGGTTCCCTACGAGCAGTACTTC.

The rearrangement joins TRBV4-2 to TRBJ2-1; maybe TRBD2 (6 bases). In germline, CDR1 is LGHNA, CDR2 YNFKEQ. V lost 0 bases and J lost 0, with 9 bases in between. The CDR3 has 16 residues. This CDR3 reads CASSQDLAASYNEQFF. CDR3 nucleotide sequence: TGTGCCAGCAGCCAAGATTTAGCGGCCTCCTACAATGAGCAGTTCTTC.